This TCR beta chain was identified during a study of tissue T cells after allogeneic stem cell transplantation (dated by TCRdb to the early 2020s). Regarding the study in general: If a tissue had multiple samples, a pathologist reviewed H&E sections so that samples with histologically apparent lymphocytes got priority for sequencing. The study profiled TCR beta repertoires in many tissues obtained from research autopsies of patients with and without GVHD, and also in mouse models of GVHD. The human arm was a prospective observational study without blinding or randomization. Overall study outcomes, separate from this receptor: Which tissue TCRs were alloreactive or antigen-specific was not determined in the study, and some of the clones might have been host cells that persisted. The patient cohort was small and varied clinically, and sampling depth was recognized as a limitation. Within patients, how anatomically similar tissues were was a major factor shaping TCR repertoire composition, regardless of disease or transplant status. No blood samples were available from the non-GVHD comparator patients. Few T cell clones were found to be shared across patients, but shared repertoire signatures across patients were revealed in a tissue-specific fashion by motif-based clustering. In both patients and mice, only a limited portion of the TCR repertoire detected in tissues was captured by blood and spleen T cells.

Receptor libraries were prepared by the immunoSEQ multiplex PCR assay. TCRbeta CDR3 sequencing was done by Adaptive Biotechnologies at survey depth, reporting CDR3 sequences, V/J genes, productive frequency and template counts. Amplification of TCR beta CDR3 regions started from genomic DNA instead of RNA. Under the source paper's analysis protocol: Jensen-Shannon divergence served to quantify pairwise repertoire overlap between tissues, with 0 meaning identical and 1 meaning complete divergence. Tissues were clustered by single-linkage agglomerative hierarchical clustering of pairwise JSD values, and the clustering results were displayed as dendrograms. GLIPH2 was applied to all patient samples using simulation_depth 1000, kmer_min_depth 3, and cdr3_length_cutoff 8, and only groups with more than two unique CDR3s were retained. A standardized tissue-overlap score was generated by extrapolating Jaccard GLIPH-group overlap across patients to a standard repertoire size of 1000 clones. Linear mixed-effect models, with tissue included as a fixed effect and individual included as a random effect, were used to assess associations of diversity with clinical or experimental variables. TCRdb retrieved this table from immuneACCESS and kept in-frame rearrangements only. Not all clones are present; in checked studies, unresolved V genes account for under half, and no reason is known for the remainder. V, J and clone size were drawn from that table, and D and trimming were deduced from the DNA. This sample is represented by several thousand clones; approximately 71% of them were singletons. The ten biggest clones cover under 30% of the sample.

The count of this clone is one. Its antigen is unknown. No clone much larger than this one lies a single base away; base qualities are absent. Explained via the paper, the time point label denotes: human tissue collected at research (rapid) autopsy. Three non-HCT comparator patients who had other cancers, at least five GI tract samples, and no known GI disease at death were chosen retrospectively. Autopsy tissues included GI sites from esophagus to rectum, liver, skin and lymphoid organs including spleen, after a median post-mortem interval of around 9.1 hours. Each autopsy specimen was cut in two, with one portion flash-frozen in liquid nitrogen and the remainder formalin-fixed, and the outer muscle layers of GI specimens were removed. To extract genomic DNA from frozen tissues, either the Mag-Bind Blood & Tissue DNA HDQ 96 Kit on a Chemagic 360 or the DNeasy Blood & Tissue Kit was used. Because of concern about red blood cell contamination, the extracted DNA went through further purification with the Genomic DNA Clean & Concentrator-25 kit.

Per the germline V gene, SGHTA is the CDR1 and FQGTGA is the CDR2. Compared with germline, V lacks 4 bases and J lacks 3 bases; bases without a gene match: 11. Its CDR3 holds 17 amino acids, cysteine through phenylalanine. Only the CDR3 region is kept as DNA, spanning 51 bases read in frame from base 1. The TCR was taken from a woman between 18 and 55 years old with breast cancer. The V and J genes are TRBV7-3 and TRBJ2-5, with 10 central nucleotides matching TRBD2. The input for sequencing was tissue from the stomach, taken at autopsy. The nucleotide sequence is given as TGTGCCAGCAGCTCCGGCCTAGCGGGAGTTGGAGAAGAGACCCAGTACTTC. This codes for CASSSGLAGVGEETQYF. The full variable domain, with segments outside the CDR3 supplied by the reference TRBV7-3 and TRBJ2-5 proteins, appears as GAGVSQTPSNKVTEKGKYVELRCDPISGHTALYWYRQSLGQGPEFLIYFQGTGAADDSGLPNDRFFAVRPEGSVSTLKIQRTERGDSAVYLCASSSGLAGVGEETQYFGPGTRLLVL.